The clone carrying this T cell receptor (beta chain) is a singleton in its sample. The target antigen is unknown. The entry originates in a study of cytomegalovirus exposure and HLA in healthy donors. Study outcomes and limitations: It was likely that a cluster of highly shared sequence variants was a sequencing artifact. Later on, a genetic analysis was performed. It linked a missense variant in DCLRE1C with V- and J-gene trimming of TCR beta.

This CDR3 has 15 amino acids. CDR1 is KGHSH, CDR2 LQKENI, per germline. V lost 6 bases to trimming and J lost 2 bases; unmatched junction nucleotides: 4. The PCR had 60 Vbeta and 13 Jbeta primers. The table came from immunoSEQ multiplex PCR; TCRdb's copy has only in-frame clones and leaves some out. This table holds more than 250,000 clones, 70% to 90% found once. The sequence was collected from a woman aged 18-30 years in good health and CMV-seronegative. This chain connects TRBV18 to TRBJ1-6, with TRBD1 identical over 7 bases. The sequenced sample was PBMCs. The CDR3 coding sequence is TGTGCCAGCTCCCGCGGGACAGCCTATAATTCACCCCTCCACTTT. Amino acids: CASSRGTAYNSPLHF.